The 26 T cell receptor beta chains given below trace back to one sample, sequenced in a study of control samples from healthy donors and cancer patients (dated by TCRdb to about 2020). Library prep was done by the immunoSEQ multiplex PCR assay. This immuneACCESS table, as held by TCRdb, lists in-frame sequences with V and J called but not all clones. Of the missing ones, under half trace to an unresolved V gene in checked studies; the others have no known cause. Counted in this sample were over 150,000 clones; approximately 94% of them appeared once. The ten biggest clones cover 13% to 15% of the sample. The source material was PBMCs. All receptors derive from a man between 60 and 75 years old with colorectal cancer.

The gene calls are TRBV5-5 and TRBJ1-2, with D unclear. Trimming shortened V by 2 bases and J by 6 bases, and 8 bases separated the two germline ends. Germline V lookup: CDR1 SGHKS, CDR2 YYEKEE (reference sequence). The CDR3 runs 12 residues. CDR3 residues: CASSLLGNGYTF. CDR3 bases: TGTGCCAGCAGCTTACTAGGTAATGGCTACACCTTC.

V usage is TRBV5-4 and J usage is TRBJ2-1; D is tentatively TRBD1 or TRBD2 (6 bases each). The V and J ends lost 0 bases and 14 bases respectively, with 18 bases between them. The CDR3 runs 14 residues. Looked up from germline, CDR1 is SGHNT and CDR2 is YYREEE (reference sequence). The CDR3 bases are TGTGCCAGCAGCTTGGGAGTGGCTTTAGGGGGGAAGTTCTTC. Translated: CASSLGVALGGKFF.

This chain uses TRBV4-3 with TRBJ2-3; D not certain. The germline V and J ends were trimmed by 1 base and 1 base, with 9 bases remaining between them. This CDR3 comprises 15 residues. Germline lookup yields CDR1 LGHNA and CDR2 YSLEER. CDR3 in amino acids: CASSQVSARTDTQYF. The CDR3 DNA reads as TGCGCCAGCAGCCAAGTAAGCGCCCGCACAGATACGCAGTATTTT.

J is TRBJ2-3 and V is TRBV7-6; perhaps TRBD2 as D (5 bases). Germline loops: CDR1 SGHVS, CDR2 FNYEAQ. This CDR3 comprises 16 residues. Trimming took 4 bases from V and 1 from J, leaving 15 bases between them. CDR3 in amino acids: CASSSGLTLGTDTQYF. For the CDR3, the DNA is TGTGCCAGCAGCTCCGGACTTACTTTGGGCACAGATACGCAGTATTTT.

The gene calls are TRBV5-5 and TRBJ2-3, with TRBD2 matching over 12 bases. Trimming removed 2 bases from V and 0 bases from J; junction bases left unmatched: 7. CDR1 SGHKS and CDR2 YYEKEE come from the germline V gene (reference sequence). The CDR3 has 18 residues. The CDR3 loop is CASSFRTSGDASTDTQYF. The CDR3 DNA reads TGTGCCAGCAGCTTTCGGACTAGCGGGGATGCTAGCACAGATACGCAGTATTTT.

The genes are TRBV9 and TRBJ2-7, with TRBD2 identical over 15 bases. The CDR3 spans 16 residues. Germline assignment: CDR1 SGDLS and CDR2 YYNGEE. The V segment lost 4 bases and the J segment 3 bases; nucleotides outside the gene matches: 5. The CDR3 nucleotides read TGTGCCAGCAGCCCTGGGACTAGCGGGGGGATCTACGAGCAGTACTTC. Translating gives CASSPGTSGGIYEQYF. Drawing the rest from reference TRBV9 and TRBJ2-7, the complete variable domain is DSGVTQTPKHLITATGQRVTLRCSPRSGDLSVYWYQQSLDQGLQFLIQYYNGEERAKGNILERFSAQQFPDLHSELNLSSLELGDSALYFCASSPGTSGGIYEQYFGPGTRLTVT.

The chain is built from TRBV30 and TRBJ2-2; D is possibly TRBD1 or TRBD2 (6 bases each). Germline V gives CDR1 GTSNPN, CDR2 SVGIG (reference sequence). Deletions cut 5 bases from V and 6 bases from J, with 10 bases between. The CDR3 is 12 amino acids. Written as DNA, the CDR3 is TGTGCCTGGGGGGGGCGGCCCGGGGAGCTGTTTTTT. It translates to CAWGGRPGELFF.

This clone was seen a single time. The chain couples TRBV19 to TRBJ2-7; perhaps TRBD1 as D (5 bases). The CDR3 totals 11 residues. The germline V and J ends were trimmed by 5 bases and 7 bases, with 9 bases remaining between them. Germline V gives CDR1 LNHDA, CDR2 SQIVND (reference sequence). CDR3 protein: CASSFGQEQYF. The CDR3 DNA reads TGTGCCAGTAGTTTTGGACAAGAGCAGTACTTC.

The V gene is TRBV11-2, the J gene TRBJ2-7, with D possibly matching TRBD1 (5 bases). CDR1 and CDR2 from the germline V gene are SGHAT and FQNNGV. The CDR3 spans 15 residues. Trimming cost V 3 bases and J 0 bases, with 12 bases left between them. The CDR3 nucleotides read TGTGCCAGCAGCTTGGGAAGGCAGGGCTCCTACGAGCAGTACTTC. Amino acid sequence: CASSLGRQGSYEQYF.

For this clone: Other DNA sequences from this sample encode an identical CDR3 as well. This chain links TRBV11-3 with TRBJ2-2, with TRBD1 matching over 7 bases. The CDR3 contains 15 residues. Per the germline V gene, CDR1 is SGHNT and CDR2 is YENEEA. The V and J ends lost 1 base and 1 base, in that order; junction bases with no gene match: 0. CDR3 region: CASSLGQGNTGELFF. The CDR3 DNA sequence: TGTGCCAGCAGCTTAGGACAGGGGAACACCGGGGAGCTGTTTTTT.

J is TRBJ2-3 and V is TRBV12-3 or TRBV12-4; D ambiguous. The CDR3 covers 12 residues. Trimming took 5 bases from V and 2 from J, leaving 5 bases between them. This CDR3 reads CASSIHTDTQYF. CDR3 DNA sequence: TGTGCCAGCAGTATCCACACAGATACGCAGTATTTT.

The chain is built from TRBV7-2 and TRBJ1-2, with TRBD1 matching 9 bases. CDR1 and CDR2 (germline): SGHTA, FQGNSA. J was trimmed by 4 bases and V by 3 bases; bases with no gene match: 6. This CDR3 spans 15 amino acids. CDR3 sequence reads: CASSLGQGWGYGYTF. In DNA form, the CDR3 reads TGTGCCAGCAGCTTGGGACAGGGATGGGGCTATGGCTACACCTTC.

The chain carries TRBV19 and TRBJ2-5; tentatively, D is TRBD1 (6 bases). The ends were cut back, 5 bases at V and 5 bases at J, with 18 bases in the middle. Per the germline V gene, CDR1 is LNHDA and CDR2 is SQIVND (reference sequence). The CDR3 totals 15 residues. The DNA for the CDR3 is TGTGCCAGTAGTCCGTTCTCATTCCAGGGGGAGACCCAGTACTTC. Protein product: CASSPFSFQGETQYF.

The chain couples TRBV13 to TRBJ1-2; the match to TRBD1 covers 7 bases. Germline V gene sequence: CDR1 PRHDT, CDR2 FYEKMQ (reference sequence). V lost 5 bases to trimming and J lost 2 bases; unmatched junction nucleotides: 5. The CDR3 covers 14 residues. As DNA, the CDR3 is TGTGCCAGCAGCCCGAGGACAGGAAACTATGGCTACACCTTC. It translates to CASSPRTGNYGYTF. The whole variable domain, remainder taken from reference TRBV13 and TRBJ1-2, is AAGVIQSPRHLIKEKRETATLKCYPIPRHDTVYWYQQGPGQDPQFLISFYEKMQSDKGSIPDRFSAQQFSDYHSELNMSSLELGDSALYFCASSPRTGNYGYTFGSGTRLTVV.

V and J are TRBV5-6 and TRBJ2-7; TRBD1 agrees at 10 bases. CDR1 and CDR2 from the germline V gene are SGHDT and YYEEEE. J was trimmed by 2 bases and V by 3 bases; bases with no gene match: 2. CDR3 size: 14 residues. Here the CDR3 reads CASSSGTGAYEQYF. The CDR3 DNA reads as TGTGCCAGCAGCTCAGGGACAGGGGCCTACGAGCAGTACTTC. Together with reference TRBV5-6 and TRBJ2-7, the CDR3 gives the full variable domain: DAGVTQSPTHLIKTRGQQVTLRCSPKSGHDTVSWYQQALGQGPQFIFQYYEEEERQRGNFPDRFSGHQFPNYSSELNVNALLLGDSALYLCASSSGTGAYEQYFGPGTRLTVT.

CDR3 protein: CASSGQETQYF. The CDR3 DNA is TGTGCCAGCAGTGGCCAAGAGACCCAGTACTTC. The V gene is TRBV2, the J gene TRBJ2-5; D gene ambiguous. V was cut by 4 bases and J by 1 base, with 1 base left in between. Germline V lookup: CDR1 SNHLY, CDR2 FYNNEI. CDR3 size: 11 residues.

This clone was counted once. The chain combines TRBV11-2 with TRBJ1-5; 8 bases match TRBD1. V was clipped by 1 base and J by 5 bases; unmatched bases: 7. Germline values: CDR1 SGHAT, CDR2 FQNNGV. CDR3 length: 16 residues. The CDR3 bases are TGTGCCAGCAGCTTAGGATCGGGCAGGGGGCATCAGCCCCAGCATTTT. Its protein is CASSLGSGRGHQPQHF. Filled out from reference TRBV11-2 and TRBJ1-5, the complete variable domain reads EAGVAQSPRYKIIEKRQSVAFWCNPISGHATLYWYQQILGQGPKLLIQFQNNGVVDDSQLPKDRFSAERLKGVDSTLKIQPAKLEDSAVYLCASSLGSGRGHQPQHFGDGTRLSIL.

V is TRBV7-9 and J is TRBJ1-2, with TRBD1 matching 8 bases. The V segment lost 5 bases and the J segment 4 bases; nucleotides outside the gene matches: 3. The CDR3 is 13 residues long. In germline, CDR1 is SEHNR, CDR2 FQNEAQ (reference sequence). The CDR3: CASSDRGSYGYTF. The CDR3 DNA sequence: TGTGCCAGCAGCGACAGGGGCAGCTATGGCTACACCTTC.

The rearrangement uses TRBV5-1 and TRBJ2-2; D may match TRBD1 or TRBD2 (5 bases each). This CDR3 contains 18 residues. V was pared by 4 bases and J by 4 bases, with 23 bases between. CDR1 is SGHRS and CDR2 is YFSETQ in the germline V gene. The CDR3 DNA reads TGCGCCAGCAGCCCCATGGTCGGACATGCCCGGGGCACCGGGGAGCTGTTTTTT. Its protein product is CASSPMVGHARGTGELFF.

The chain joins TRBV3-1 (or the pseudogene TRBV3-2) to TRBJ2-1, with TRBD2 identical over 7 bases. Germline-derived CDR1 and CDR2 are LGHDT and YNNKEL (reference sequence). There are 13 residues in the CDR3. Trimming at V came to 4 bases and at J to 4 bases, leaving 1 base not matched to a gene. The CDR3 nucleotides read TGTGCCAGCAGCCGTAGCGGGTACAATGAGCAGTTCTTC. Protein: CASSRSGYNEQFF.

This chain connects TRBV5-1 to TRBJ1-2; D is unresolved. The CDR3 has 11 residues. The V end was cut by 6 bases, the J end by 6 bases, with 9 bases between. CDR1 is SGHRS, CDR2 YFSETQ, per germline. CDR3 loop: CASKSPNGYTF. The CDR3 DNA reads TGCGCCAGCAAATCCCCGAATGGCTACACCTTC.

This clone was seen once. The chain joins TRBV10-3 to TRBJ1-5; no reliable D call. The CDR3 runs 13 residues. CDR1 is ENHRY, CDR2 SYGVKD, per germline. The V and J ends lost 0 bases and 5 bases respectively, with 5 bases between them. CDR3 residues: CAISESGYQPQHF. The CDR3 DNA reads as TGTGCCATCAGTGAGTCGGGGTATCAGCCCCAGCATTTT.

This chain joins TRBV29-1 and TRBJ1-2, with unresolved D. This CDR3 has 14 amino acids. The ends were cut back, 3 bases at V and 0 bases at J, with 11 bases in the middle. CDR1 and CDR2 from the germline V gene are SQVTM and ANQGSEA. The CDR3 is CSVDVRGANYGYTF. The CDR3 nucleotides read TGCAGCGTTGATGTCCGGGGAGCTAACTATGGCTACACCTTC. The whole variable domain, remainder taken from reference TRBV29-1 and TRBJ1-2, is SAVISQKPSRDICQRGTSLTIQCQVDSQVTMMFWYRQQPGQSLTLIATANQGSEATYESGFVIDKFPISRPNLTFSTLTVSNMSPEDSSIYLCSVDVRGANYGYTFGSGTRLTVV.

The chain uses TRBV29-1 and TRBJ1-1, with D perhaps TRBD1 (6 bases). V lost 7 bases to trimming and J lost 4 bases, with 13 bases between them. The CDR3 extends over 12 amino acids. Germline V gene data show CDR1 as SQVTM and CDR2 as ANQGSEA. This chain's CDR3 is CSASLGGTEAFF. The DNA of the CDR3 is TGCAGCGCTAGCCTAGGGGGCACTGAAGCTTTCTTT.

This chain connects TRBV5-1 to TRBJ1-1, with TRBD1 as a possible D gene (5 bases). Germline CDR1 reads SGHRS; CDR2 reads YFSETQ. V was shortened by 4 bases and J by 5 bases, with 15 bases between the two germline ends. The CDR3 runs 14 residues. CDR3 in DNA: TGCGCCAGCAGCCCCCAGGGCCGTGGGACTGAAGCTTTCTTT. Translating it yields CASSPQGRGTEAFF.

This sequence joins TRBV4-3 and TRBJ2-3; no reliable D call. Germline lookup yields CDR1 LGHNA and CDR2 YSLEER. This CDR3 spans 15 amino acids. V lost 1 base to trimming and J lost 2 bases, with 10 bases between them. The chain's CDR3 is CASSQVLGLTDTQYF. CDR3 coding DNA: TGCGCCAGCAGCCAAGTCCTCGGGCTCACAGATACGCAGTATTTT.